Below are 6 T cell receptor beta chains sequenced from a single sample in a study of blood T cell repertoires in COVID-19. Clones were read by immunoSEQ multiplex PCR, and TCRdb kept only the in-frame ones, dropping some. The data hold about 50,000 clones, with 75% to 95% observed a single time. Sequencing used peripheral blood. These receptors were obtained from a man aged 45-65 years with active COVID-19.

The chain combines TRBV5-4 with TRBJ2-3; tentatively, D is TRBD2 (6 bases). Germline-derived CDR1 and CDR2 are SGHNT and YYREEE (reference sequence). V lost 6 bases and J 6 bases, leaving 11 bases between the germline ends. The CDR3 consists of 12 residues. In DNA form, the CDR3 reads TGTGCCAGCACCAACAGCGGGGATACGCAGTATTTT. This sequence encodes CASTNSGDTQYF.

This clone was recorded only once. The chain recombines TRBV6-6 with TRBJ2-1, with D possibly matching TRBD1 (6 bases). V shed 4 bases and J shed 6 bases, with 19 bases lying between them. The CDR3 is 16 residues long. Germline lookup yields CDR1 MNHNY and CDR2 SVGAGI (reference sequence). The chain's CDR3 is CASSSFSGRGGNEQFF. The CDR3 DNA reads TGTGCCAGCAGTTCCTTCTCCGGTCGAGGGGGCAATGAGCAGTTCTTC.

V gene TRBV5-1 combines with J gene TRBJ2-7, with a tentative D call TRBD1 (6 bases). Looked up from germline, CDR1 is SGHRS and CDR2 is YFSETQ. V lost 4 bases and J lost 2, with 13 bases in between. The CDR3 has 14 amino acids. The CDR3 protein is CASSPLDSPYEQYF. The CDR3 DNA sequence: TGCGCCAGCAGCCCCCTGGACAGCCCCTACGAGCAGTACTTC.

The chain is built from TRBV5-1 and TRBJ2-5; 12 bases are shared with TRBD2. The CDR3 consists of 17 residues. The J segment lost 6 bases and the V segment lost 4 bases, leaving 13 bases of the junction unmatched. Germline loops: CDR1 SGHRS, CDR2 YFSETQ. CDR3 bases: TGCGCCAGCAGCCTCCACGGGTCTAGCGGGGGGGTGAAGACCCAGTACTTC. It yields the protein CASSLHGSSGGVKTQYF.

The chain joins TRBV7-2 to TRBJ1-5; 7 bases fit TRBD1. Trimming at V came to 5 bases and at J to 7 bases, leaving 8 bases not matched to a gene. In germline, CDR1 is SGHTA, CDR2 FQGNSA. The CDR3 is 14 amino acids. As DNA, the CDR3 is TGTGCCAGCAGCCTGGGACAGAGGGTCCAGCCCCAGCATTTT. This translates into CASSLGQRVQPQHF.

The rearrangement joins TRBV3-1 (or the pseudogene TRBV3-2) to TRBJ2-5; TRBD1 might be the D (6 bases). CDR3 length equals 12 residues. V lost 5 bases and J lost 4, with 8 bases in between. CDR1 is LGHDT, CDR2 YNNKEL, per germline (reference sequence). CDR3 nucleotide sequence: TGTGCCAGCAGCGACAGGTTAGAGACCCAGTACTTC. This sequence encodes CASSDRLETQYF.